These 32 T cell receptor beta chains were sequenced from one sample in a study of response to subunit inactivated influenza vaccine. TCRdb reprocessed the RT-PCR reads via MiXCR and lists one record per CDR3 protein. The table includes about 500,000 distinct CDR3 sequences, approximately 17% detected once. The input for sequencing was CD4+ T cells sorted from PBMCs, taken roughly 24 months after vaccination. These TCRs come from a man aged 50 to 75 who received an inactivated influenza vaccine.

J is TRBJ2-1 and V is TRBV7-8, with D unclear. This CDR3 comprises 17 residues. The V gene lost 1 base and the J gene lost 5 bases, with 18 bases spanning the gap. CDR1 and CDR2 (germline): SGHVS, FQNEAQ. CDR3 region: CASSLVTVPGFNNEQFF. CDR3 DNA sequence: TGTGCCAGCAGCTTAGTAACGGTTCCTGGGTTTAACAATGAGCAGTTCTTC.

The chain recombines TRBV3-1 with TRBJ2-2; D not certain. This CDR3 comprises 14 residues. Trimming shortened V by 4 bases and J by 0 bases, and 6 bases separated the two germline ends. Germline-derived CDR1 and CDR2 are LGHDT and YNNKEL (reference sequence). The CDR3 spells CASSPPANTGELFF. CDR3 bases: TGTGCCAGCAGCCCTCCGGCGAACACCGGGGAGCTGTTTTTT.

This clonotype was counted only a few times. V usage is TRBV7-9 and J usage is TRBJ1-5; no definite D call. Germline CDR1 reads SEHNR; CDR2 reads FQNEAQ (reference sequence). The germline V and J ends were trimmed by 3 bases and 6 bases, with 12 bases remaining between them. The CDR3 is made up of 14 amino acids. The CDR3 protein is CASSFSREGQPQHF. CDR3 DNA: TGTGCCAGCAGCTTTAGTAGGGAGGGTCAGCCCCAGCATTTT.

This rearrangement joins TRBV6-1 to TRBJ2-7; 11 bases agree with TRBD2. After removal of 6 bases from V and 3 bases from J, the junction contained 7 bases not matched to a gene. The CDR3 is made up of 15 amino acids. Germline V gene lookup returns CDR1 MNHNS and CDR2 SASEGT. CDR3 residues: CASRATSGEIYEQYF. As DNA, the CDR3 is TGTGCCAGCAGGGCGACTAGCGGGGAGATCTACGAGCAGTACTTC.

The table lists this clonotype with a few counts. This chain connects TRBV18 to TRBJ2-4, with TRBD2 as a possible D gene (6 bases). Trimming cost V 3 bases and J 9 bases, with 12 bases left between them. This CDR3 is built from 13 residues. Germline-derived CDR1 and CDR2 are KGHSH and LQKENI. CDR3 DNA: TGTGCCAGCTCACCCGGGGAGGTTAGCATTCAGTACTTC. This translates into CASSPGEVSIQYF.

The count of this clonotype is one. The genes are TRBV2 and TRBJ2-7, with D perhaps matching TRBD1 (6 bases). V lost 3 bases and J lost 2, with 11 bases in between. CDR3 length: 14 amino acids. The germline V gene has CDR1 SNHLY and CDR2 FYNNEI. Here the CDR3 DNA reads TGTGCCAGCAGTGATACAGGGCCTACCTACGAGCAGTACTTC. Its protein product is CASSDTGPTYEQYF. The whole variable domain, remainder taken from reference TRBV2 and TRBJ2-7, is EPEVTQTPSHQVTQMGQEVILRCVPISNHLYFYWYRQILGQKVEFLVSFYNNEISEKSEIFDDQFSVERPDGSNFTLKIRSTKLEDSAMYFCASSDTGPTYEQYFGPGTRLTVT.

This clonotype was picked up many times. This sequence joins TRBV10-3 and TRBJ1-5; the D is unclear. Trimming left V 6 bases short and J 5 bases short, with 11 bases between. The CDR3 runs to 13 residues. Germline values: CDR1 ENHRY, CDR2 SYGVKD. This CDR3 is CAISPDGDQPQHF. Written as DNA, the CDR3 is TGTGCCATCAGCCCGGACGGGGATCAGCCCCAGCATTTT.

The chain combines TRBV28 with TRBJ1-2; D is unresolved. This CDR3 spans 14 amino acids. Germline V gives CDR1 MDHEN, CDR2 SYDVKM. Deletions cut 4 bases from V and 3 bases from J, with 12 bases between. The CDR3 region is CASSSSGLDYGYTF. The CDR3 coding sequence is TGTGCCAGCAGTTCCTCGGGGTTGGACTATGGCTACACCTTC.

The table lists this clonotype with a few counts. The V call is TRBV12-3 or TRBV12-4, the J call TRBJ2-2; 8 positions match TRBD2. V was clipped by 2 bases and J by 3 bases; unmatched bases: 5. The CDR3 length is 16 residues. The CDR3 loop reads CASSLRRRGDTGELFF. The CDR3 DNA is TGTGCCAGCAGTTTAAGGCGGCGGGGGGACACCGGGGAGCTGTTTTTT.

The rearrangement links TRBV10-3 to TRBJ2-1; D remains ambiguous. The V end was cut by 0 bases, the J end by 9 bases, with 9 bases between. Germline CDR1 ENHRY, CDR2 SYGVKD. CDR3 length: 13 amino acids. The CDR3 is CAISESTRTEQFF. The CDR3 DNA sequence: TGTGCCATCAGTGAGTCAACTCGGACTGAGCAGTTCTTC.

The chain is built from TRBV20-1 and TRBJ2-5, with D possibly being TRBD1 or TRBD2 (5 bases each). The CDR3 covers 13 residues. V lost 1 base to trimming and J lost 5 bases, with 11 bases between them. Germline lookup yields CDR1 DFQATT and CDR2 SNEGSKA (reference sequence). Written as DNA, the CDR3 is TGCAGTGCTAGAGTTAGGGACGGGGAGACCCAGTACTTC. Residues: CSARVRDGETQYF.

This clonotype was counted ten times or more. DNA for the CDR3: TGCGCCAGCAGATCTGATATCTCCTACAATGAGCAGTTCTTC. Amino acid sequence: CASRSDISYNEQFF. V gene TRBV5-1 combines with J gene TRBJ2-1; D unclear. There are 14 residues in the CDR3. CDR1 and CDR2 (germline): SGHRS, YFSETQ. V dropped 5 bases and J dropped 0 bases, with 9 bases sitting between them.

The chain is built from TRBV4-3 and TRBJ1-1, with 11 bases that match TRBD1. The junction had 5 bases not matched to a gene; V was cut back by 3 bases and J by 5 bases. This CDR3 comprises 15 residues. CDR1 and CDR2 from the germline V gene are LGHNA and YSLEER. CDR3 sequence reads: CASSQDRGPGTEAFF. The CDR3 DNA is TGCGCCAGCAGCCAGGACAGGGGGCCGGGTACTGAAGCTTTCTTT.

The chain combines TRBV20-1 with TRBJ2-7, with D perhaps matching TRBD1 or TRBD2 (5 bases each). Trimming removed 1 base from V and 9 bases from J, with 19 bases in between. Germline assignment: CDR1 DFQATT and CDR2 SNEGSKA (reference sequence). The CDR3 is 14 residues long. The CDR3 sequence is CSARGEGNPTTQYF. Here the CDR3 DNA reads TGCAGTGCTAGAGGCGAGGGGAATCCTACGACGCAGTACTTC.

The chain employs TRBV12-3 or TRBV12-4 and TRBJ2-7, with a possible D match to TRBD1 (5 bases). The CDR3 has 14 residues. Trimming removed 4 bases at V and 12 bases at J, with 22 bases between. The CDR3 DNA reads as TGTGCCAGCAGTTCGGCAGGGCTGTTCGAAGAACCGTACTTC. Translation: CASSSAGLFEEPYF.

The rearrangement links TRBV3-1 to TRBJ2-1; D perhaps matches TRBD2 (5 bases). V dropped 0 bases and J dropped 13 bases, with 22 bases sitting between them. The germline V gene encodes CDR1 LGHDT and CDR2 YNNKEL (reference sequence). The CDR3 is made up of 16 amino acids. The CDR3 DNA reads as TGTGCCAGCAGCCAAGATTCGCCGGTCGGTCGGGAAGGACAGTTCTTC. This codes for CASSQDSPVGREGQFF.

CDR3 region: CSARRGATDTQYF. Written as DNA, the CDR3 is TGCAGTGCTAGGCGGGGGGCCACAGATACGCAGTATTTT. The chain joins TRBV20-1 to TRBJ2-3; TRBD2 agrees at 8 bases. The CDR3 consists of 13 residues. CDR1 and CDR2 (germline): DFQATT, SNEGSKA (reference sequence). V was pared by 3 bases and J by 2 bases, with 1 base of the junction left unmatched.

Written as DNA, the CDR3 is TGCAGTGCCTGGACAGGGAGTCATGGTACGCAGTATTTT. It yields the protein CSAWTGSHGTQYF. V is TRBV20-1 and J is TRBJ2-3, with 8 bases that match TRBD1. V lost 6 bases to trimming and J lost 8 bases; unmatched junction nucleotides: 10. This CDR3 spans 13 amino acids. Looked up from germline, CDR1 is DFQATT and CDR2 is SNEGSKA (reference sequence).

CDR3 amino acids: CASSENVVGRVSYNEQFF. In DNA form, the CDR3 reads TGTGCCAGCAGTGAAAACGTCGTAGGGCGGGTCTCCTACAATGAGCAGTTCTTC. The V gene is TRBV6-1, the J gene TRBJ2-1; TRBD2 is a possible D gene (5 bases). The CDR3 is 18 amino acids. Trimming cost V 2 bases and J 0 bases, with 17 bases left between them. Germline V gene data show CDR1 as MNHNS and CDR2 as SASEGT.

This clonotype was seen at least ten times. The rearrangement joins TRBV7-9 to TRBJ1-2, with no clear D. Germline V CDR1 and CDR2: SEHNR, FQNEAQ (reference sequence). The CDR3 has 11 residues. Trimming pared 2 bases from V and 5 bases from J, leaving 3 bases between. The chain's CDR3 is CASSLQYGYTF. The CDR3 DNA is TGTGCCAGCAGCTTACAATATGGCTACACCTTC.

This sequence joins TRBV7-2 and TRBJ2-5; possibly TRBD1 for D (5 bases). V lost 2 bases and J lost 3, with 10 bases in between. The CDR3 extends over 14 amino acids. Germline lookup yields CDR1 SGHTA and CDR2 FQGNSA. Here the CDR3 reads CASSLRQFEETQYF. CDR3 in DNA: TGTGCCAGCAGCTTAAGACAGTTTGAAGAGACCCAGTACTTC. Supplemented by reference TRBV7-2 and TRBJ2-5, the full variable domain reads GAGVSQSPSNKVTEKGKDVELRCDPISGHTALYWYRQSLGQGLEFLIYFQGNSAPDKSGLPSDRFSAERTGGSVSTLTIQRTQQEDSAVYLCASSLRQFEETQYFGPGTRLLVL.

J is TRBJ1-1 and V is TRBV18; 8 nucleotides agree with TRBD1. Germline assignment: CDR1 KGHSH and CDR2 LQKENI. CDR3 size: 15 residues. After removal of 3 bases from V and 3 bases from J, the junction contained 6 bases not matched to a gene. The CDR3 protein is CASSPGQGWDTEAFF. As DNA, the CDR3 is TGTGCCAGCTCACCCGGACAGGGCTGGGACACTGAAGCTTTCTTT.

V and J are TRBV7-8 and TRBJ1-1; a weak D match, TRBD1 (6 bases). Germline V gene sequence: CDR1 SGHVS, CDR2 FQNEAQ. The CDR3 spans 14 residues. Between the trimmed V and J ends, which lost 4 bases and 6 bases, there was a span of 15 bases. CDR3 in amino acids: CASSSREGGSEAFF. In nucleotides, the CDR3 is TGTGCCAGCAGCTCGCGGGAGGGGGGCTCTGAAGCTTTCTTT.

This clonotype was detected a few times. The chain employs TRBV19 and TRBJ1-4; D is uncertain. CDR1 and CDR2 (germline): LNHDA, SQIVND (reference sequence). The CDR3 has 13 residues. V was pared by 3 bases and J by 7 bases, with 9 bases between. The CDR3 bases are TGTGCCAGTAGTATCAATGGGATTGAAAAACTGTTTTTT. Amino acids: CASSINGIEKLFF.

As DNA, the CDR3 is TGCGCCAGCAGCCAAGATTCGGGACAGACTAATGAAAAACTGTTTTTT. It is translated as CASSQDSGQTNEKLFF. The J gene is TRBJ1-4, the V gene TRBV4-1; 7 bases fit TRBD1. The V segment lost 0 bases and the J segment 2 bases; nucleotides outside the gene matches: 3. Germline CDR1 is MGHRA and CDR2 is YSYEKL. The CDR3 runs to 16 residues.

This clonotype showed up many times. The chain couples TRBV15 to TRBJ1-2; 11 bases line up with TRBD1. The ends lost 5 bases at V and 7 bases at J; junction bases unmatched: 9. The germline V gene has CDR1 LNHNV and CDR2 YYDKDF (reference sequence). The CDR3 runs 15 residues. The DNA of the CDR3 is TGTGCCACCAGCTCAGGGACAGGGGGGATAAGTGGCTACACCTTC. Encoded protein: CATSSGTGGISGYTF.

This rearrangement joins TRBV6-1 to TRBJ1-6, with D tentatively TRBD1 (5 bases). The CDR3 has 14 amino acids. CDR1 MNHNS and CDR2 SASEGT come from the germline V gene. Trimming shortened V by 4 bases and J by 7 bases, and 11 bases separated the two germline ends. Here the CDR3 reads CASSAQGENSPLHF. CDR3 DNA: TGTGCCAGCAGTGCTCAGGGTGAGAATTCACCCCTCCACTTT.

The chain carries TRBV5-6 and TRBJ2-5; 8 bases map to TRBD1. J gave up 5 bases and V 3 bases, and 6 bases lay outside the gene matches. The CDR3 is made up of 14 amino acids. Germline CDR1 SGHDT, CDR2 YYEEEE. The CDR3 spells CASSSTGGLETQYF. CDR3 DNA sequence: TGTGCCAGCAGCTCTACAGGGGGTCTGGAGACCCAGTACTTC.

This clonotype was observed a handful of times. V gene TRBV29-1 combines with J gene TRBJ2-3; perhaps TRBD1 as D (6 bases). The V end was cut by 7 bases, the J end by 4 bases, with 15 bases between. Germline-derived CDR1 and CDR2 are SQVTM and ANQGSEA. CDR3 length: 13 amino acids. The CDR3 DNA follows: TGCAGCGCTCAGAGGGGGACCCCAGATACGCAGTATTTT. Protein: CSAQRGTPDTQYF.

This CDR3 is CASSDPKGRTYTYEQYF. In DNA, the CDR3 is TGTGCCAGCAGTGACCCCAAAGGTCGGACGTATACATACGAGCAGTACTTC. The V call is TRBV6-1, the J call TRBJ2-7; no clear D gene. The CDR3 length is 17 residues. V shed 3 bases and J shed 4 bases, with 22 bases lying between them. Germline lookup yields CDR1 MNHNS and CDR2 SASEGT.

This clonotype was seen more than once but under ten times. The rearrangement links TRBV5-1 to TRBJ2-1; maybe TRBD2 (5 bases). The germline V gene encodes CDR1 SGHRS and CDR2 YFSETQ. Between the trimmed V and J ends, which lost 2 bases and 3 bases, there was a span of 6 bases. The CDR3 totals 13 residues. CDR3 DNA: TGCGCCAGCAGCTTCCGGGACTACAATGAGCAGTTCTTC. Translated: CASSFRDYNEQFF.

Only a few counts were recorded for this clonotype. This chain joins TRBV12-3 or TRBV12-4 and TRBJ1-2, with 12 bases identical to TRBD1. The CDR3 is made up of 15 amino acids. The V segment lost 4 bases and the J segment 4 bases; nucleotides outside the gene matches: 4. CDR3 residues: CASSSGTGGSYGYTF. The CDR3 bases are TGTGCCAGCAGTTCAGGGACAGGGGGCTCCTATGGCTACACCTTC.